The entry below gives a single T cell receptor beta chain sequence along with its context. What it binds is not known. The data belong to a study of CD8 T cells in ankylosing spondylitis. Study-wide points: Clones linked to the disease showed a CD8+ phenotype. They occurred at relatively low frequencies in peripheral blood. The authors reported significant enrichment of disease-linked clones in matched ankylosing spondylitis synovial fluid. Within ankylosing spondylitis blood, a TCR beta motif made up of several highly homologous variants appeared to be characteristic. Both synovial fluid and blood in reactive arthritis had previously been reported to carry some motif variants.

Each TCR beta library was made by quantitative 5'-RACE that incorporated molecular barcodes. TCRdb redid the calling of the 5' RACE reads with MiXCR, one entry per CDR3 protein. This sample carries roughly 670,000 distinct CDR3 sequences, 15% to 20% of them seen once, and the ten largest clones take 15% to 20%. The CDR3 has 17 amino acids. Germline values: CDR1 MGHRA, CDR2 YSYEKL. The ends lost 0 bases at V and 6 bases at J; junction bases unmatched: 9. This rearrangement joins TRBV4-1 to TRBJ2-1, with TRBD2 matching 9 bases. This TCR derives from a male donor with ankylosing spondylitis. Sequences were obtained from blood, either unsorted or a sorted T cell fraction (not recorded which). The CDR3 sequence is CASSQEVELAGSNEQFF. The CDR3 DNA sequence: TGCGCCAGCAGCCAAGAAGTAGAACTAGCGGGTAGCAATGAGCAGTTCTTC.